Presented here are 21 T cell receptor beta chains from one specimen sequenced in a study of control samples from healthy donors and cancer patients. Clones were sequenced by immunoSEQ multiplex PCR, and TCRdb holds only the in-frame ones, with some missing. The sample contains approximately 100,000 clones, about nine tenths of which appear only once. Input material: blood. The source is a woman in her late teens or twenties in good health.

The chain carries TRBV12-2 and TRBJ1-2. TRBV12-2 constitutes a pseudogene. The CDR3 contains 18 residues. The CDR3 loop reads CASRLTGSLSRVNYGYTF. The CDR3 DNA reads as TGTGCAAGTCGCTTAACGGGGTCCCTCTCCAGGGTTAACTATGGCTACACCTTC.

A word on this clone: Other DNA sequences in this specimen translate into the identical CDR3. The CDR3 is CASSAGLAGYNEQFF. DNA for the CDR3: TGTGCCAGCAGCGCGGGACTAGCGGGATACAATGAGCAGTTCTTC. The chain links TRBV9 to TRBJ2-1, with 13 bases fitting TRBD2. The J segment lost 4 bases and the V segment lost 3 bases, leaving 1 base of the junction unmatched. CDR1 is SGDLS, CDR2 YYNGEE, per germline. This CDR3 region has 15 residues.

The CDR3 reads CASSEPTGNSPLHF. The CDR3 DNA is TGTGCCAGCAGTGAACCGACAGGGAATTCACCCCTCCACTTT. This chain joins TRBV6-1 and TRBJ1-6; TRBD1 aligns across 7 bases. Germline V CDR1 and CDR2: MNHNS, SASEGT. After removal of 2 bases from V and 7 bases from J, the junction contained 2 bases not matched to a gene. CDR3 size: 14 residues.

The chain is built from TRBV6-5 and TRBJ2-3; D possibly corresponds to TRBD1 (6 bases). Deletions cut 6 bases from V and 2 bases from J, with 9 bases between. This CDR3 is built from 13 residues. The germline V gene encodes CDR1 MNHEY and CDR2 SVGAGI. The CDR3 is CASRGAVTDTQYF. In DNA form, the CDR3 reads TGTGCCAGCAGGGGGGCGGTCACAGATACGCAGTATTTT.

This chain links TRBV7-3 with TRBJ1-4; TRBD1 might be the D (5 bases). The CDR3 extends over 14 amino acids. Trimming took 5 bases from V and 5 from J, leaving 12 bases between them. Germline V gene sequence: CDR1 SGHTA, CDR2 FQGTGA. The chain's CDR3 is CASSATAPNEKLFF. DNA of the CDR3: TGTGCCAGCAGCGCGACAGCGCCCAATGAAAAACTGTTTTTT. The complete variable domain, with remaining parts taken from reference TRBV7-3 and TRBJ1-4, reads GAGVSQTPSNKVTEKGKYVELRCDPISGHTALYWYRQSLGQGPEFLIYFQGTGAADDSGLPNDRFFAVRPEGSVSTLKIQRTERGDSAVYLCASSATAPNEKLFFGSGTQLSVL.

V gene TRBV18 combines with J gene TRBJ2-5, with 8 positions matching TRBD1. Germline CDR1 and CDR2: KGHSH and LQKENI. The CDR3 is 14 residues long. The V and J ends lost 1 base and 3 bases, in that order; junction bases with no gene match: 1. CDR3 bases: TGTGCCAGCTCACCACAGACAGGGGAAGAGACCCAGTACTTC. Translating gives CASSPQTGEETQYF.

The chain is built from TRBV7-8 and TRBJ1-5, with D hard to call. Trimming shortened V by 0 bases and J by 2 bases, and 5 bases separated the two germline ends. The CDR3 runs to 14 residues. Germline loops: CDR1 SGHVS, CDR2 FQNEAQ. In DNA, the CDR3 is TGTGCCAGCAGCTTAGCGTATGGCAATCAGCCCCAGCATTTT. It encodes CASSLAYGNQPQHF.

The V call is TRBV3-1 (or the pseudogene TRBV3-2), the J call TRBJ1-1; weak D call: TRBD1 (5 bases). Germline V gene sequence: CDR1 LGHDT, CDR2 YNNKEL (reference sequence). This CDR3 comprises 13 residues. V shed 4 bases and J shed 1 base, with 7 bases lying between them. CDR3: CASSLQANTEAFF. The CDR3 region has the DNA TGTGCCAGCAGCCTACAGGCGAACACTGAAGCTTTCTTT.

This rearrangement joins TRBV27 to TRBJ1-4; tentative D call: TRBD1 (6 bases). Germline CDR1 and CDR2: MNHEY and SMNVEV (reference sequence). Trimming stripped 5 bases from V and 3 bases from J, with 16 bases between. The CDR3 sequence is 16 residues long. The CDR3 nucleotides read TGTGCCAGCAGTCCACCACAGCGGGGGCCTAATGAAAAACTGTTTTTT. Translated, it gives CASSPPQRGPNEKLFF.

V and J are TRBV7-9 and TRBJ1-1; D perhaps matches TRBD1 (5 bases). In germline, CDR1 is SEHNR, CDR2 FQNEAQ (reference sequence). The germline V and J ends were trimmed by 10 bases and 3 bases, with 21 bases remaining between them. The CDR3 length is 15 residues. CDR3 residues: CATLGGGDGDTEAFF. CDR3 nucleotide sequence: TGTGCCACCCTCGGCGGTGGGGACGGAGACACTGAAGCTTTCTTT.

This rearrangement joins TRBV10-1 to TRBJ2-5; no clear D. This CDR3 comprises 13 residues. Trimming took off 3 bases at V and 2 bases at J, with 7 bases between the two ends. From germline, CDR1 is WNHNN and CDR2 SYGVQD (reference sequence). This CDR3 reads CASSDWAQETQYF. CDR3 coding DNA: TGCGCCAGCAGTGATTGGGCTCAAGAGACCCAGTACTTC.

This clone was counted once. The chain uses TRBV6-5 and TRBJ2-3; possible D gene TRBD2, 7 bases. This CDR3 has 16 residues. The V end was cut by 3 bases, the J end by 2 bases, with 15 bases between. CDR1 and CDR2 from the germline V gene are MNHEY and SVGAGI. CDR3 sequence: CASSYQGGGSTDTQYF. The CDR3 region has the DNA TGTGCCAGCAGTTATCAGGGCGGGGGCTCCACAGATACGCAGTATTTT.

The V call is TRBV19, the J call TRBJ1-1; D is unclear. Trimming took 3 bases from V and 0 from J, leaving 17 bases between them. The CDR3 runs to 17 residues. Germline CDR1 and CDR2: LNHDA and SQIVND (reference sequence). The DNA for the CDR3 is TGTGCCAGTAGTATTGGAAGGCAGAACAAGATGAACACTGAAGCTTTCTTT. Its translation is CASSIGRQNKMNTEAFF.

The chain is built from TRBV28 and TRBJ2-7; perhaps TRBD2 as D (7 bases). CDR3 length: 14 amino acids. V lost 7 bases, J lost 8 bases, and 21 bases lay in between. Germline CDR1 is MDHEN and CDR2 is SYDVKM. In nucleotides, the CDR3 is TGTGCCAGCACCTCGAACGGGGGGCAGGACAAGCAGTACTTC. Its translation is CASTSNGGQDKQYF.

The chain recombines TRBV6-2 or TRBV6-3 with TRBJ2-3; perhaps TRBD2 as D (5 bases). V was pared by 6 bases and J by 6 bases, with 13 bases between. This CDR3 has 13 residues. CDR1 is MNHEY and CDR2 is SVGEGT in the germline V gene. CDR3 sequence (DNA): TGTGCCAGCAGCCTGACTAATCTGGATACGCAGTATTTT. Encoded protein: CASSLTNLDTQYF.

The chain uses TRBV19 and TRBJ1-5, with a possible D match to TRBD1 (5 bases). V lost 6 bases and J 1 base, leaving 13 bases between the germline ends. The CDR3 length is 15 residues. Per germline, CDR1 LNHDA and CDR2 SQIVND (reference sequence). The CDR3 region is CASSPRGDSNQPQHF. For the CDR3, the DNA is TGTGCCAGTAGCCCCAGAGGGGACAGCAATCAGCCCCAGCATTTT. Complete variable domain (other parts from reference TRBV19 and TRBJ1-5): DGGITQSPKYLFRKEGQNVTLSCEQNLNHDAMYWYRQDPGQGLRLIYYSQIVNDFQKGDIAEGYSVSREKKESFPLTVTSAQKNPTAFYLCASSPRGDSNQPQHFGDGTRLSIL.

The genes are TRBV18 and TRBJ2-5; TRBD1 agrees at 7 bases. V lost 6 bases, J lost 0 bases, and 1 base stayed unmatched. This CDR3 is built from 13 residues. CDR1 is KGHSH, CDR2 LQKENI, per germline. The CDR3 coding sequence is TGTGCCAGCTCCGGGACAGACCAAGAGACCCAGTACTTC. As protein: CASSGTDQETQYF.

The genes are TRBV19 and TRBJ1-1; D is uncertain. Trimming took 6 bases from V and 5 from J, leaving 7 bases between them. Germline CDR1 is LNHDA and CDR2 is SQIVND (reference sequence). This CDR3 is 11 amino acids long. The DNA for the CDR3 is TGTGCCAGTAGGTGGTGGACTGAAGCTTTCTTT. The encoded protein is CASRWWTEAFF.

This chain links TRBV7-3 with TRBJ2-3; 8 bases fit TRBD2. V gave up 2 bases and J gave up 4 bases; unmatched junction bases: 5. Germline lookup yields CDR1 SGHTA and CDR2 FQGTGA. CDR3 length equals 15 residues. In nucleotides, the CDR3 is TGTGCCAGCAGCTTACAGGCGGGGGGTTCAGATACGCAGTATTTT. Amino acid sequence: CASSLQAGGSDTQYF. Variable domain in full (rest from reference TRBV7-3 and TRBJ2-3): GAGVSQTPSNKVTEKGKYVELRCDPISGHTALYWYRQSLGQGPEFLIYFQGTGAADDSGLPNDRFFAVRPEGSVSTLKIQRTERGDSAVYLCASSLQAGGSDTQYFGPGTRLTVL.

The chain couples TRBV5-1 to TRBJ1-1, with D hard to call. Deletions cut 0 bases from V and 6 bases from J, with 6 bases between. From germline, CDR1 is SGHRS and CDR2 YFSETQ. The CDR3 is made up of 12 amino acids. The CDR3: CASSLDGPEAFF. The DNA for the CDR3 is TGCGCCAGCAGCTTGGACGGGCCTGAAGCTTTCTTT.

V gene TRBV25-1 combines with J gene TRBJ2-7; D is ambiguous. CDR1 is MGHDK, CDR2 SYGVNS, per germline. The CDR3 covers 13 residues. Deletions cut 3 bases from V and 2 bases from J, with 8 bases between. The CDR3, as DNA: TGTGCCAGCAGTGACGGCTTGGCCTACGAGCAGTACTTC. Residues: CASSDGLAYEQYF.